This T cell receptor (beta chain) was captured by sequencing in a study of beta chain features in type 1 diabetes. Study-wide points: Patients' naive, central memory and regulatory TCRB repertoires appeared more alike than those of healthy donors. Moderately but significantly shorter TCRB CDR3s were found in Type 1 diabetes patients in all four CD4+ subsets. cDNA-based reads could over-represent cells with high TCR expression.

This clone was seen a few times. Its antigen is not identified. Expressed TCRB transcripts were sequenced after all isolated RNA was converted to cDNA. Deep immunoSEQ sequencing covered naive, central memory and regulatory T cell samples. Sequenced by immunoSEQ multiplex PCR; TCRdb stores in-frame clones only, minus some. The sample includes 900,000 or so clones, 15% to 20% of them seen just once. V shed 2 bases and J 10 bases; nucleotides not matched to a gene: 11. Germline values: CDR1 SGHTA, CDR2 FQGNSA. The CDR3 spans 15 residues. The TCR sequence derives from a woman in her late teens or twenties in good health. The chain has TRBV7-2 and TRBJ2-1; 7 bases are a match to TRBD2. The sample taken for sequencing was naive CD4+ T cells from blood. The CDR3 loop is CASSLWAGVESEQFF. For the CDR3, the DNA is TGTGCCAGCAGCTTATGGGCGGGAGTGGAGTCGGAGCAGTTCTTC. Filled out from reference TRBV7-2 and TRBJ2-1, the complete variable domain reads GAGVSQSPSNKVTEKGKDVELRCDPISGHTALYWYRQSLGQGLEFLIYFQGNSAPDKSGLPSDRFSAERTGGSVSTLTIQRTQQEDSAVYLCASSLWAGVESEQFFGPGTRLTVL.